This T cell receptor (beta chain) was sequenced in a study of blood T cells in healthy people across ages. Primed by a sample-barcoded 5' primer and a J-beta primer mix, a second PCR proceeded for 7 to 11 cycles. TCRdb reanalysed the 5' RACE reads using MiXCR and keeps one entry per CDR3 protein. The sample lists 950,000 to 1,200,000 distinct CDR3 sequences; 35% to 40% were seen once. As concerns this clonotype: Its matching antigen is unknown.

Study-level findings and limits: Estimated diversity, derived from one million T cells, was regarded as an underestimate. Naive T cell percentage showed a strong correlation with the diversity of TCR beta.

J was trimmed by 4 bases and V by 2 bases; bases with no gene match: 3. The CDR3 sequence is 14 residues long. Germline loops: CDR1 SGHNT, CDR2 YENEEA. The receptor comes from a man between 18 and 35 years old in good health. The sequenced material came from blood. V is TRBV11-3 and J is TRBJ1-2; TRBD1 matches 8 bases. CDR3: CASSLQGAAYGYTF. The CDR3 nucleotides are TGTGCCAGCAGCTTACAGGGGGCCGCCTATGGCTACACCTTC.